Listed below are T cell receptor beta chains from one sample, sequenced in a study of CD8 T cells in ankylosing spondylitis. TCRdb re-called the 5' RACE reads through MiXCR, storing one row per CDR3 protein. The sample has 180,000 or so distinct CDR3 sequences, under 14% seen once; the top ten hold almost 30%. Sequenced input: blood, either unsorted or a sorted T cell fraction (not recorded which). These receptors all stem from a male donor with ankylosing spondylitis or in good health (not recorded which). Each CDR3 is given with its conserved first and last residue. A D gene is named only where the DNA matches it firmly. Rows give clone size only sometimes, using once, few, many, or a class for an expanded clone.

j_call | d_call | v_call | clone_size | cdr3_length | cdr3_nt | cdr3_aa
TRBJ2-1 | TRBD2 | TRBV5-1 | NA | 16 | TGCGCCAGCAGCGGGACGGGACTACAATCAAACAATGAGCAGTTCTTC | CASSGTGLQSNNEQFF
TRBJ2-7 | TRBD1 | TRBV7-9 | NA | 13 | TGTGCCAGCAGCTTCGACAGGGAACACGAGCAGTACTTC | CASSFDREHEQYF
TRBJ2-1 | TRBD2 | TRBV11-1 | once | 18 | TGTGCCAGCAGCTTCGGGCGGGGGACCCAGAGCTCCTACAATGAGCAGTTCTTC | CASSFGRGTQSSYNEQFF
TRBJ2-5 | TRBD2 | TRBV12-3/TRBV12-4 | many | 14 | TGTGCCAGCAGTCCCGGACTAGCGGGCGAGACCCAGTACTTC | CASSPGLAGETQYF
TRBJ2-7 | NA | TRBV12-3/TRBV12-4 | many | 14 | TGTGCCAGCACCCCAAGTGGCAGGGCGTACGAGCAGTACTTC | CASTPSGRAYEQYF
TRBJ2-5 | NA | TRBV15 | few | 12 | TGTGCCACCAGCAGAACAAGGGAGACCCAGTACTTC | CATSRTRETQYF
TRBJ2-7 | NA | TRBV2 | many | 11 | TGTGCCACGGGAAAATGGGACGAGCAGTACTTC | CATGKWDEQYF
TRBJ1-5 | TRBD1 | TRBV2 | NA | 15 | TGTGCCACACGAACGACAGGGGCGGGGAGGCAGCCCCAGCATTTT | CATRTTGAGRQPQHF
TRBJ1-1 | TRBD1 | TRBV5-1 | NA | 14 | TGCGCCAGCAACAGGGGAGATAAGAACACTGAAGCTTTCTTT | CASNRGDKNTEAFF
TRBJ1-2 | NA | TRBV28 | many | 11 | TGTGCCAGCAGTTCGTCCGTTTTTTTCACCTTC | CASSSSVFFTF
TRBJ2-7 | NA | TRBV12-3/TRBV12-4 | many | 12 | TGTGCCAGCAGTTCGAGTCAACTCGGGCAGTACTTC | CASSSSQLGQYF
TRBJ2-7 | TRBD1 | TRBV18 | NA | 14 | TGTGCCAGCTCACCGGGACAGGGACGGCACGAGCAGTACTTC | CASSPGQGRHEQYF